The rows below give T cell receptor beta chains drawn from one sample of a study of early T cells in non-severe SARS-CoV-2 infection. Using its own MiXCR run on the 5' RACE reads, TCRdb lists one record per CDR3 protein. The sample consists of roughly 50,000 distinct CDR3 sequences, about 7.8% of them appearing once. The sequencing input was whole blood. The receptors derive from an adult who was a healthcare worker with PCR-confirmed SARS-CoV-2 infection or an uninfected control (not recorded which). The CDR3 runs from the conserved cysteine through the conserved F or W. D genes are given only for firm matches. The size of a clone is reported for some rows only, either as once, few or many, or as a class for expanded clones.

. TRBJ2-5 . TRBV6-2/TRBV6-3 CASSSPSRGETQYF TGTGCCAGCAGTTCCCCTTCGAGGGGAGAGACCCAGTACTTC
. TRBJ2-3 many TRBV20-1 CSAPHRAHTDTQYF TGCAGTGCCCCTCACAGGGCACACACAGATACGCAGTATTTT
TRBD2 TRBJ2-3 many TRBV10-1 CASSELTSGALTDTQYF TGCGCCAGCAGTGAGTTGACTAGCGGGGCCCTCACAGATACGCAGTATTTT
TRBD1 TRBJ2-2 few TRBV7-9 CASSNRGLSTGELFF TGTGCCAGCAGCAACAGGGGGCTCAGTACCGGGGAGCTGTTTTTT
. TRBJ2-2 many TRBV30 CAWIPTWTGELFF TGTGCCTGGATTCCAACCTGGACCGGGGAGCTGTTTTTT
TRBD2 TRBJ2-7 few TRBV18 CASSPTSGEDYEQYF TGTGCCAGCTCACCTACTAGCGGGGAGGACTACGAGCAGTACTTC
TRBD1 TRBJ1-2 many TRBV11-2 CASSLGQGNYGYTF TGTGCCAGCAGCTTAGGACAGGGGAACTATGGCTACACCTTC
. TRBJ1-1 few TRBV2 CASSETTDMNTEAFF TGTGCCAGCAGTGAAACGACAGACATGAACACTGAAGCTTTCTTT
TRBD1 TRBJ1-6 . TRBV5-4 CASSPGQGNGSPLHF TGTGCCAGCAGCCCTGGACAGGGTAATGGTTCACCCCTCCACTTT
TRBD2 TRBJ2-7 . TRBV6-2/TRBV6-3 CASSLSGATYEQYF TGTGCCAGCAGCCTAAGCGGGGCGACCTACGAGCAGTACTTC
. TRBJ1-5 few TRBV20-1 CSAIGTQGFNQPQHF TGCAGTGCTATAGGGACGCAGGGGTTCAATCAGCCCCAGCATTTT
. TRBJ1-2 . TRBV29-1 CSVDGQEPF TGCAGCGTTGATGGGCAGGAGCCATTT
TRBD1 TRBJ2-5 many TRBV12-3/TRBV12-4 CASEDRGLETQYF TGTGCCAGCGAAGACAGGGGGCTAGAGACCCAGTACTTC
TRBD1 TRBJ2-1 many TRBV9 CASSESGTGYNEQFF TGTGCCAGCAGCGAATCCGGGACAGGGTACAATGAGCAGTTCTTC
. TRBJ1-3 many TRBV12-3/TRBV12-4 CASSPDSSGNTIYF TGTGCCAGCAGTCCAGACAGCTCTGGAAACACCATATATTTT
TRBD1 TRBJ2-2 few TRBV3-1 CASSQAIRDSGELFF TGTGCCAGCAGCCAGGCCATAAGGGACAGCGGGGAGCTGTTTTTT
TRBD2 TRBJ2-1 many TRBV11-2 CASSFSGGANNEQFF TGTGCCAGCAGCTTTAGCGGGGGGGCGAACAATGAGCAGTTCTTC
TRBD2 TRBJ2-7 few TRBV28 CASSLASGGAYEQYF TGTGCCAGCAGTTTGGCTAGCGGGGGGGCCTACGAGCAGTACTTC
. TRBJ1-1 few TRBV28 CASTRGNTEAFF TGTGCCAGCACCAGAGGGAACACTGAAGCTTTCTTT
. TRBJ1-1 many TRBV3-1 CASSQDYRANTEAFF TGTGCCAGCAGCCAAGATTACAGGGCAAACACTGAAGCTTTCTTT
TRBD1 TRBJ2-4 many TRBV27 CASRGQENIQYF TGTGCCAGCAGGGGACAGGAAAACATTCAGTACTTC
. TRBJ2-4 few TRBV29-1 CSVRGAILNIQYF TGCAGCGTCCGGGGAGCGATTCTAAACATTCAGTACTTC
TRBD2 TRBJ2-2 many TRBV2 CASSSSAGGLTGELFF TGTGCCAGCAGTTCGTCAGCGGGGGGTCTCACCGGGGAGCTGTTTTTT
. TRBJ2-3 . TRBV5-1 CASSLAGTPGDTQYF TGCGCCAGCAGCTTGGCCGGGACTCCCGGAGATACGCAGTATTTT
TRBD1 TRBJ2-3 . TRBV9 CASSPMTGGRDTQYF TGTGCCAGCAGCCCGATGACAGGGGGCAGAGATACGCAGTATTTT
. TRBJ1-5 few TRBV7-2 CASSPSQGNQPQHF TGTGCCAGCAGCCCATCACAGGGCAATCAGCCCCAGCATTTT
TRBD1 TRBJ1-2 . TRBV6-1 CASNSGGFGYTF TGTGCCAGCAATTCAGGGGGCTTTGGCTACACCTTC
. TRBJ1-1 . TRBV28 CASSTRTAGLVEAFF TGTGCCAGCAGTACAAGGACGGCCGGCCTTGTTGAAGCTTTCTTT
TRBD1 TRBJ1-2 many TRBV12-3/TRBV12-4 CASTMAGGHYGYTF TGTGCCAGCACTATGGCAGGGGGGCACTATGGCTACACCTTC
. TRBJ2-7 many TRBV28 CASHSSYEQYF TGTGCCAGTCATAGCTCCTACGAGCAGTACTTC
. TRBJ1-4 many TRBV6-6 CASSSGRDKLFF TGTGCCAGCAGTTCGGGCAGGGATAAACTGTTTTTT
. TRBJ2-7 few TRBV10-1 CASSERPPHSYEQYF TGCGCCAGCAGTGAGAGGCCCCCGCACTCCTACGAGCAGTACTTC
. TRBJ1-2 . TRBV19 CASSAGTPNYGYTF TGTGCCAGTAGTGCAGGGACACCTAACTATGGCTACACCTTC
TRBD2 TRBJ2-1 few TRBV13 CASSPNGGGANEQFF TGTGCCAGCAGCCCCAATGGCGGGGGGGCGAATGAGCAGTTCTTC
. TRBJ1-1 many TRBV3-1 CASSQGLYTEAFF TGTGCCAGCAGCCAAGGTCTGTACACTGAAGCTTTCTTT
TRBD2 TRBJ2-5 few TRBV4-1 CASSQEGLAQETQYF TGCGCCAGCAGCCAAGAAGGACTAGCTCAAGAGACCCAGTACTTC
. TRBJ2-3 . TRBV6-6 CASRWGRSSSTDTQYF TGTGCCAGCAGATGGGGGAGGAGCTCTAGCACAGATACGCAGTATTTT
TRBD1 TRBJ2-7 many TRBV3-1 CASSQGDRAVYEQYF TGTGCCAGCAGCCAAGGGGACAGGGCGGTCTACGAGCAGTACTTC
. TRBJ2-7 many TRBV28 CASSFGRYEQYF TGTGCCAGCAGTTTTGGTCGTTACGAGCAGTACTTC
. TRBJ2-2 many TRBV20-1 CSAVTLNTGELFF TGCAGTGCTGTGACTTTGAACACCGGGGAGCTGTTTTTT